The clone carrying this T cell receptor beta chain was counted many times. With V trimmed by 4 bases and J by 8 bases, 6 bases remained unmatched. Per the germline V gene, CDR1 is MNHNS and CDR2 is SASEGT. CDR3 size: 15 residues. This specimen belongs to a study of prognosis after radiotherapy for stage I lung cancer. Overall study: Newly diagnosed primary stage I lung tumors occurred in some 15 patients, and oligometastatic NSCLC after surgical resection of the primary tumor occurred in four to six. Tumors were squamous cell carcinoma in roughly seven patients and adenocarcinoma in approximately 12.

Template was genomic DNA; TCR beta CDR3 amplified in two multiplex PCR rounds. With primers specific to each TRBV and TRBJ gene, the first-round PCR was performed. PCR's second round employed universal primers. TCRdb reprocessed the multiplex PCR reads via MiXCR and lists one record per CDR3 protein. The table lists roughly 30,000 distinct CDR3 sequences, approximately 32% of them singletons. This TCR was sampled from a donor aged 50 or older with non-small cell lung cancer. The chain uses TRBV6-1 and TRBJ2-1; TRBD2 matches at 12 bases. The sample in question was PBMCs, obtained before or after stereotactic body radiation therapy (not recorded which). CDR3: CASSAGLAGFDEQFF. The CDR3 bases are TGTGCCAGCAGTGCTGGACTAGCGGGGTTCGATGAGCAGTTCTTC.